This T cell receptor (beta chain) was sequenced during a study of blood T cell repertoires in COVID-19 (dated by TCRdb to the early 2020s). Background on the whole study: Samples covering the acute and convalescent phases of COVID-19 were provided by collaborators in the United States, Italy and Spain. The material from the prospective study consisted of cDNA or gDNA derived from T cells, B-cell-depleted T cells, or PBMCs. The dataset comprised deeply sampled blood TCRbeta repertoires from subjects exposed to, actively infected with, or recovered from COVID-19. The repertoires were made available in a free public database intended to serve as a resource for research on the immune response to SARS-CoV-2. The samples were drawn from the first 160 participants of the ongoing ImmuneRACE study and from over 950 subjects provided by 6 global collaborators. The sample metadata nearly always contained a de-identified subject ID, COVID-19 status, age in years and sex. Where available, HLA class I and class II types were taken from metadata supplied by the sample provider and were not determined by assay-based typing.

On this clone: Its antigen remains unidentified. One base away there is no much larger clone; base qualities are not given.

General study outcomes and caveats: The quantity of clinical and demographic metadata differed by source and by participant and was supplied without curation.

Whole blood was collected in K2EDTA tubes by collaborating institutions according to the institutions' own protocols. Collaborator samples were shipped for TCRbeta analysis as frozen whole blood, isolated PBMCs, or DNA extracted from either sample type. TCRbeta CDR3 regions were amplified from genomic DNA by means of the immunoSEQ Assay, a bias-controlled multiplex PCR. As for how the authors treated the data: The number of nucleated cells in each sample was estimated by amplification of reference gene primers within the assay. To quantify the absolute abundance of each unique TCRbeta CDR3 rearrangement, sequence reads were collapsed and filtered. Productive Simpson clonality was computed per sample as the square root of Simpson's diversity index over productive rearrangements. Here the immuneACCESS table is served through TCRdb, limited to in-frame sequences with V and J called. Missing clones are a known gap in these copies; in checked studies unresolved V genes cover under half, and the rest lacks a known reason. The DNA gave D and trimming, while V, J and clone size come from that table. The sample table shows around 140,000 clones, and roughly 86% are seen once. Together, the top ten hold approximately 0.95% of the sample.

The sequencing input was peripheral blood. The TCR comes from a woman aged 50 to 65 with acute or convalescent COVID-19.

DNA sequence: TGTGCCAGCAGCTTAGACCACTCCGAGTATGGAAACACCATATATTTT. Translated, this is CASSLDHSEYGNTIYF. The V gene is TRBV7-2 and the J gene is TRBJ1-3, with no D gene named confidently. V is reduced by 1 base and J by 3 bases, leaving a spacing of 13 bases between them. CDR1 and CDR2 are drawn from the germline V gene: SGHTA, FQGNSA. The CDR3 runs 16 amino acids, cysteine and phenylalanine included. The only DNA kept is the CDR3, 48 bases in frame from the first base.